Listed below are T cell receptor beta chains from one sample, sequenced in a study of regulatory T cells in long-lasting Graves disease. TCRdb passed the multiplex PCR reads through MiXCR, listing each CDR3 protein once. The sample holds 350,000 to 450,000 distinct CDR3 sequences, about 23% seen once. Source: peripheral blood mononuclear cells (PBMCs), taken when the disease was refractory, from a patient treated with antithyroid drugs. These receptors came from a woman in her 40s with Graves disease. CDR3s include the opening cysteine and the closing phenylalanine or tryptophan. The D gene is left open where the match is weak. Only part of the rows carry a size: once, few, many, or a class if the clone is expanded.

TRBV28,many,TRBJ1-4,.,15,TGTGCCAGCAGGCTCAAAACAGGGACCTATGAAAAACTGTTTTTT,CASRLKTGTYEKLFF
TRBV7-6,.,TRBJ2-7,.,14,TGTGCCAGCAGCTTTTCGAGGGACACCTACGAGCAGTACTTC,CASSFSRDTYEQYF
TRBV19,many,TRBJ1-1,.,15,TGTGCCAGTAGTAGCCGGGGGCTTAAGAACACTGAAGCTTTCTTT,CASSSRGLKNTEAFF
TRBV30,few,TRBJ1-6,.,14,TGTGCCTGGAGTGGCGAAGATTATAATTCACCCCTCCACTTT,CAWSGEDYNSPLHF
TRBV19,few,TRBJ2-7,TRBD2,16,TGTGCCAGTAGTATATCGATCGGGACTAGCTCCTACGAGCAGTACTTC,CASSISIGTSSYEQYF
TRBV15,few,TRBJ2-1,TRBD2,17,TGTGCCACCAGCAGAGAGCGGGCTAGCGGGATTGATGGTGAGCAGTTCTTC,CATSRERASGIDGEQFF
TRBV2,many,TRBJ2-5,TRBD2,14,TGTGCCAGCAGTGGTGGAAACGGGGGGGAGACCCAGTACTTC,CASSGGNGGETQYF
TRBV29-1,.,TRBJ2-7,.,13,TGCAGCGTTGAAGATCGCTCCTCCTACGAGCAGTACTTC,CSVEDRSSYEQYF
TRBV13,few,TRBJ1-1,.,14,TGTGCCAGCAGCTTAGGGGGGGGGTACACTGAAGCTTTCTTT,CASSLGGGYTEAFF
TRBV29-1,many,TRBJ1-1,.,11,TGCAGCGTTGGCGTACAGCCTGAAGCTTTCTTT,CSVGVQPEAFF
TRBV11-2,.,TRBJ1-6,.,15,TGTGCCAGCAGCCGGGGGGCCGGGGAAAATTCACCCCTCCACTTT,CASSRGAGENSPLHF
TRBV30,.,TRBJ2-2,.,14,TGTGCCTCCTGTTCGGGCCTAGGGGCCGGGGAGCTGTTTTTT,CASCSGLGAGELFF
TRBV7-9,.,TRBJ2-3,.,14,TGTGCCAGCAGCTTAGCGGGGCTCACAGATACGCAGTATTTT,CASSLAGLTDTQYF
TRBV28,.,TRBJ2-1,TRBD2,14,TGTGCCATCCATGGACTAGGTCAAAAGAATGAGCAGTTCTTC,CAIHGLGQKNEQFF
TRBV5-1,many,TRBJ1-6,.,16,TGCGCCAGCAGCTTAAGTGGGACAACTTCTAACTCACCCCTCCACTTT,CASSLSGTTSNSPLHF
TRBV20-1,few,TRBJ2-7,.,14,TGCAGTGCCAGCGATAGGGACTCTCCGGAGGAGCAGTACTTC,CSASDRDSPEEQYF
TRBV30,.,TRBJ1-3,.,13,TGTGCCCAGGGACGGAGCTCTGGAAACACCATATATTTT,CAQGRSSGNTIYF
TRBV3-1,.,TRBJ2-4,TRBD2,14,TGTGCCAGCAGCCTCGGGAGGGGCAAAAACATTCAGTACTTC,CASSLGRGKNIQYF
TRBV7-9,.,TRBJ2-5,.,15,TGTGCCAGCAGCTCCGCCGCGGGTATTCGGGAGACCCAGTACTTC,CASSSAAGIRETQYF
TRBV29-1,.,TRBJ2-2,.,15,TGCAGCGTTGCAGTGAGGGACTTGAACACCGGGGAGCTGTTTTTT,CSVAVRDLNTGELFF
TRBV6-1,many,TRBJ1-6,.,16,TGTGCCAGCAGTGTCTACCGTAGGAGCTATAATTCACCCCTCCACTTT,CASSVYRRSYNSPLHF
TRBV7-2,many,TRBJ2-7,.,14,TGTGCCAGCAGCTTAGCGCAGTACTCATACGAGCAGTACTTC,CASSLAQYSYEQYF
TRBV2,many,TRBJ1-4,TRBD1,15,TGTGCCGGAGGGGGCTCCGCGGGGGAAGGTGAAAAACTGTTTTTT,CAGGGSAGEGEKLFF
TRBV28,many,TRBJ2-5,.,17,TGTGCCAGCAGTTCGCTCCCGGGGTCCCTAAGGGGGGAGACCCAGTACTTC,CASSSLPGSLRGETQYF
TRBV2,few,TRBJ1-6,TRBD1,15,TGTGCCAGCAGTTTCCGACAGGGGTACAATTCACCCCTCCACTTT,CASSFRQGYNSPLHF
TRBV19,few,TRBJ1-4,.,13,TGTGCCAGCAACGGGGGGGCTAATGAAAAACTGTTTTTT,CASNGGANEKLFF
TRBV15,many,TRBJ1-1,.,13,TGTGCCACCAGCAGAGAACCGAACACTGAAGCTTTCTTT,CATSREPNTEAFF
TRBV4-1,.,TRBJ2-1,.,15,TGCGCCAGCAGCAACGTCGGGGGATCCATCGGTGAGCAGTTCTTC,CASSNVGGSIGEQFF
TRBV29-1,.,TRBJ2-7,TRBD1,12,TGCAGCGTCCGGACAGGGCAGGTGGATCAGTACTTC,CSVRTGQVDQYF
TRBV20-1,.,TRBJ2-7,TRBD2,14,TGCAGTGCGGCGGGACTACAACTTCGAGGAGAGCAGTACTTC,CSAAGLQLRGEQYF
TRBV11-1,many,TRBJ1-2,TRBD1,16,TGTGCCAGCAGCTCGCGTCCCGGGACAGGGTCCTATGGCTACACCTTC,CASSSRPGTGSYGYTF
TRBV5-1,few,TRBJ1-1,.,13,TGCGCCAGCAGCTTCATGGGGGGGACTGAAGCTTTCTTT,CASSFMGGTEAFF
TRBV11-2,few,TRBJ2-2,TRBD2,18,TGTGCCAGCAGCCCTGTGGGAACTAGCGGGAGAAACACCGGGGAGCTGTTTTTT,CASSPVGTSGRNTGELFF
TRBV20-1,few,TRBJ2-7,.,15,TGCAGTGCTAATACCGGGGCCTCAAGCTCCTACGAGCAGTACTTC,CSANTGASSSYEQYF
TRBV6-1,many,TRBJ1-4,TRBD1,14,TGTGCCAGCAGCCACAGGGGGCTGGGGGAAAAACTGTTTTTT,CASSHRGLGEKLFF
TRBV5-1,few,TRBJ2-5,.,14,TGCGCCAGCAGCTTGGCCAATGGAGTGGAGACCCAGTACTTC,CASSLANGVETQYF